This T cell receptor beta chain was observed in a study of T cell responses to AZD1222 COVID-19 vaccine. Measured with immunoSEQ multiplex PCR; TCRdb has only the in-frame clones, and not every one. In the table there are under 200,000 clones, roughly 90% of which are singletons. Relative to its sample, this clone is medium-sized (0.01 to 0.1%). Its antigen is as yet unknown. The CDR3 length is 14 residues. V lost 2 bases, J lost 0 bases, and 8 bases lay in between. Per the germline V gene, CDR1 is SGHAT and CDR2 is FQNNGV. Study results and limitations: Samples come after the peak T cell response, not at day 14. In the spike-specific TCR repertoire, nearly half reportedly target unmutated variant regions. A rise in Spike-specific TCR breadth and depth followed two AZD1222 doses. Baseline antibody screening turned up just a handful of seropositive AZD1222 recipients.

The chain joins TRBV11-2 to TRBJ2-7; the D is unclear. This receptor was taken from an adult in good health. The sequencing here drew on peripheral blood, taken on day 0 of AZD1222 vaccination. The CDR3 DNA reads TGTGCCAGCAGCTTATACGCGGTCTCCTACGAGCAGTACTTC. Translation: CASSLYAVSYEQYF.